This T cell receptor (beta chain) came from a study of T-cell memory formation after mild COVID-19 (dated by TCRdb to the early 2020s). With regard to the full study: TCR sequence clusters from the two donors were found to be largely donor specific. Longitudinal TCRalpha and TCRbeta repertoire sequencing tracked T-cell clones expanding and contracting after mild COVID-19 in a couple of donors. Two young, previously healthy adult volunteers made up the cohort, one male and one female.

Broader findings and caveats from the paper: The detection of some responding clones in pre-infection memory suggests that pre-existing cross-reactive memory T cells joined the SARS-CoV-2 response. Clones that contracted from day 15 to 85 showed balanced CD4/CD8 phenotypes, whereas a second wave of clones that expanded from day 15 to 37 leaned towards CD4+. SARS-CoV-2 specificity was not confirmed for the second-wave clones peaking on day 37. The study included only a couple of mild cases, and larger cohorts that include severe cases with pre-infection samples were judged to be necessary. Contracting CD4+ clones were found mainly in CM and EM memory subsets, while CD8+ clones were enriched in EMRA.

According to the germline V gene, CDR1 reads SNHLY and CDR2 reads FYNNEI. The germline V and J ends show losses of 5 bases and 4 bases respectively, and no gene match explains 5 bases of the junction. Counted from cysteine to phenylalanine, this CDR3 has 14 amino acids. Only CDR3 DNA remains: 42 bases, in frame from the first base. Points on this clonotype: It has no known antigen specificity. One base away there is no much larger clone; base qualities are not given.

Sequencing took place on an Illumina NovaSeq 6000. cDNA libraries for TCRalpha and TCRbeta were prepared by 5'RACE using constant-segment primers, with sample barcodes and unique molecular identifiers added. RNA was extracted from every sample with Trizol reagent. Libraries were amplified in two PCR steps, with a second sample barcode and Illumina TruSeq adapters added in the second step. Sequencing of libraries was performed on an Illumina NovaSeq with 2 x 150 bp paired-end reads. Regarding the original processing steps: Demultiplexing of reads and collapsing into UMI-guided consensus sequences were performed with migec v1.2.7. Using mixcr v2.1.11, UMI consensuses were aligned to TRA and TRB V and J templates and then assembled into clonotypes. Expanded or contracted clonotypes were those called significant by both edgeR and NoisET, with noise models trained on biological replicates. For edgeR calls, the thresholds were a false discovery rate-adjusted p below 0.01 and a log2 fold-change of 1. As an exploratory analysis of dynamics, max-normalized trajectories of the 1000 most abundant clonotypes were examined with PCA combined with hierarchical clustering. Separately sequenced CD4+ and CD8+ repertoires were used to assign the CD4 or CD8 phenotype of responding clones. The public reads were quality trimmed at Q25 with fastp and then assembled into clones with MiXCR by TCRdb, keeping productive beta chains. Records with the same CDR3 protein are collapsed into one entry carrying the most frequent genes and DNA. The V and J calls come from TCRdb's annotation, not from the publication. A total of some 200,000 distinct CDR3 sequences appear in this sample, roughly 10% of them only once. The ten largest clones add up to 3.5% of the sample.

PBMCs were isolated by Ficoll-Paque density gradient centrifugation. In this chain, TRBV2 is recombined with TRBJ2-5, and TRBD1 matches 9 of the central bases. This clonotype originated in a man between 18 and 29 years old who had mild COVID-19 (a few samples of this study predate the infection). The sample titles of this study are shuffled in the database, so cell type and time point are left out; the donor was told from shared clones. Material for sequencing was PBMCs or a T cell subset sorted from them (not recorded which). The DNA sequence is as follows: TGTGCCAGCAGTTCCGGGACAGGGTTAGAGACCCAGTACTTC. It is translated as CASSSGTGLETQYF.